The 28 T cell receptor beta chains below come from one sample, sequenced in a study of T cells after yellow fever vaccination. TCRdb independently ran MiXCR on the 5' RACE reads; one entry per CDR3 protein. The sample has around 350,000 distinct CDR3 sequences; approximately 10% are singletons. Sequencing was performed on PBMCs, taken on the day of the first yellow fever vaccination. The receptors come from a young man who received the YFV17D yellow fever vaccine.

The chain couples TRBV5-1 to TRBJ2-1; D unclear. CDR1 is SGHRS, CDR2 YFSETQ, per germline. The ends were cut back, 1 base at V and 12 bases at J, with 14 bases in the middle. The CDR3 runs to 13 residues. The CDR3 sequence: CASSLSGPLGQFF. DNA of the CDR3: TGCGCCAGCAGCTTGTCGGGCCCCCTCGGGCAGTTCTTC. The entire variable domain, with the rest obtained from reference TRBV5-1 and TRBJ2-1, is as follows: KAGVTQTPRYLIKTRGQQVTLSCSPISGHRSVSWYQQTPGQGLQFLFEYFSETQRNKGNFPGRFSGRQFSNSRSEMNVSTLELGDSALYLCASSLSGPLGQFFGPGTRLTVL.

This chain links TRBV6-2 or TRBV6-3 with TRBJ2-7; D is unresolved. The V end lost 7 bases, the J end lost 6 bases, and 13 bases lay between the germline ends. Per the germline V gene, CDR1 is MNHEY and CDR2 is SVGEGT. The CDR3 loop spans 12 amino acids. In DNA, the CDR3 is TGTGCCAGCACGGACGGGCCCCCCGAGCAGTACGTC. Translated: CASTDGPPEQYV.

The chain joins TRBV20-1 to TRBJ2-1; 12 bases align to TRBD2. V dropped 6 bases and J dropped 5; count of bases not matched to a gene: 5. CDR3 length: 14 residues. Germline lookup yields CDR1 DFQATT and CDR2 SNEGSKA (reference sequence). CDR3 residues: CSARRTSGDNEQFF. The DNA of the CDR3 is TGCAGTGCCCGAAGGACTAGCGGGGACAATGAGCAGTTCTTC.

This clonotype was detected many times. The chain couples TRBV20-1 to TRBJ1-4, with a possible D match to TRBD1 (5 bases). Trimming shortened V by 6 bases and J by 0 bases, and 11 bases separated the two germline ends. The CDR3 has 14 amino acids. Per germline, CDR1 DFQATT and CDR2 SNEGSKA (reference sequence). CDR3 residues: CSAGTPATNEKLFF. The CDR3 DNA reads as TGCAGTGCGGGGACGCCCGCAACTAATGAAAAACTGTTTTTT.

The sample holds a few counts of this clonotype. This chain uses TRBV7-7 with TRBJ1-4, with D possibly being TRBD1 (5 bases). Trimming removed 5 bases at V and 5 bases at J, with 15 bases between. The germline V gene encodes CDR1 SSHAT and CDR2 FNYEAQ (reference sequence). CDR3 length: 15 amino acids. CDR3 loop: CASSPTGGTNEKLFF. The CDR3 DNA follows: TGTGCCAGCAGCCCCACCGGGGGGACGAATGAAAAACTGTTTTTT.

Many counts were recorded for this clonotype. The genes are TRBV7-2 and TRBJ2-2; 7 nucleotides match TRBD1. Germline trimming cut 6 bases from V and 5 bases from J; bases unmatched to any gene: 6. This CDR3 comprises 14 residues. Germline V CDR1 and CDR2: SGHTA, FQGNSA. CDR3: CASSTTGRTGELFF. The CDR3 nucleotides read TGTGCCAGCAGTACGACAGGGAGAACCGGGGAGCTGTTTTTT.

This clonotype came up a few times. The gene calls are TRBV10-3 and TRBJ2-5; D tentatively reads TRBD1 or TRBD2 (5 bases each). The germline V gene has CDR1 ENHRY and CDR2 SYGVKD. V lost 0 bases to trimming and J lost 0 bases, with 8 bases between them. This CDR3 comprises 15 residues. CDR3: CAISESGTDQETQYF. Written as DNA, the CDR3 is TGTGCCATCAGTGAGTCCGGGACGGACCAAGAGACCCAGTACTTC.

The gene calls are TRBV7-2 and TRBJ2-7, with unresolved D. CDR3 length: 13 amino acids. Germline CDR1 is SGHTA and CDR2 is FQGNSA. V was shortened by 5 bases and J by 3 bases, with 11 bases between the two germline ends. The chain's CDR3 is CASSLNTNYEQYF. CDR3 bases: TGTGCCAGCAGCCTCAACACAAACTACGAGCAGTACTTC.

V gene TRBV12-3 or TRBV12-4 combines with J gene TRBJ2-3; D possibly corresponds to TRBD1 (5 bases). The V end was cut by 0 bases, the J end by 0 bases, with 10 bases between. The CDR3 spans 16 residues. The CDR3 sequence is CASSLALGHSTDTQYF. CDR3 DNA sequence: TGTGCCAGCAGTTTAGCGCTTGGACATAGCACAGATACGCAGTATTTT.

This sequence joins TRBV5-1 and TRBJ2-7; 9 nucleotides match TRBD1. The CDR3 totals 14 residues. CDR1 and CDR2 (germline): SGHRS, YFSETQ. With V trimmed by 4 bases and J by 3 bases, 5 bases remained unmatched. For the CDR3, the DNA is TGCGCCAGCAGCCAGGGACAGGGCCTCTACGAGCAGTACTTC. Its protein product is CASSQGQGLYEQYF.

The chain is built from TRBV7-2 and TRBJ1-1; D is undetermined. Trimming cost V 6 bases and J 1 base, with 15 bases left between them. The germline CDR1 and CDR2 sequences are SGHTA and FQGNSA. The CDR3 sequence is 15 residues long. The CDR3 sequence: CASSSGVLRNTEAFF. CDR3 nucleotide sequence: TGTGCCAGCAGTTCCGGGGTACTAAGGAACACTGAAGCTTTCTTT.

CDR3 nucleotide sequence: TGTGCCAGCAGCCTACTACGACAGAGTAGGCGCTACGAGCAGTACGTC. Translated, it gives CASSLLRQSRRYEQYV. The chain employs TRBV7-3 and TRBJ2-7, with D tentatively TRBD1 (5 bases). This CDR3 is built from 16 residues. CDR1 and CDR2 (germline): SGHTA, FQGTGA. Between the trimmed V and J ends, which lost 5 bases and 3 bases, there was a span of 20 bases.

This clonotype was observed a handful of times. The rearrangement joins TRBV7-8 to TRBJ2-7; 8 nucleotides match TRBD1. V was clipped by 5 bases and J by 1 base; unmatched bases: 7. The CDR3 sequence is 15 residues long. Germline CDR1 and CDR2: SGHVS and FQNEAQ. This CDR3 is CASSLLNRGSYEQYV. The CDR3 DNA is TGTGCCAGCAGCCTTTTAAACAGGGGGTCCTACGAGCAGTACGTC.

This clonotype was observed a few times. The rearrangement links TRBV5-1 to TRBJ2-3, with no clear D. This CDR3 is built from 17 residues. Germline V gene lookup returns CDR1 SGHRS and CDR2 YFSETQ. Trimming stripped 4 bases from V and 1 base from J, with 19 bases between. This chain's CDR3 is CASSPVPSSGGTDTQYF. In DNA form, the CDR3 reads TGCGCCAGCAGCCCAGTGCCTTCCAGTGGAGGCACAGATACGCAGTATTTT.

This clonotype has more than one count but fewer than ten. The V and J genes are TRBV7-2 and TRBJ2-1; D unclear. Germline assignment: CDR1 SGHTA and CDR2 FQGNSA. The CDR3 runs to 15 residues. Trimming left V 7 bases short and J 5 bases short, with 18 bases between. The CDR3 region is CASTRRARSDNEQFF. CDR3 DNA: TGTGCCAGCACCCGAAGGGCGCGGAGTGACAATGAGCAGTTCTTC.

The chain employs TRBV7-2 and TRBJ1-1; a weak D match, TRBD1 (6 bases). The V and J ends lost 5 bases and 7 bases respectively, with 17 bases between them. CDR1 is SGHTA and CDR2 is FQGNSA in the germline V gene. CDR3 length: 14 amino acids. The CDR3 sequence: CASSGGGLRGEAFF. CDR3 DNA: TGTGCCAGCAGCGGGGGGGGGCTCCGAGGTGAAGCTTTCTTT.

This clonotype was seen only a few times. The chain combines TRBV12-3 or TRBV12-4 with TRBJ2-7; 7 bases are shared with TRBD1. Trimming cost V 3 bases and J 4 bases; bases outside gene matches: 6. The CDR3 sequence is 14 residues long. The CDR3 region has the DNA TGTGCCAGCAGTTTCTATGGGGACAGTTACGAGCAGTACTTC. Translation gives CASSFYGDSYEQYF.

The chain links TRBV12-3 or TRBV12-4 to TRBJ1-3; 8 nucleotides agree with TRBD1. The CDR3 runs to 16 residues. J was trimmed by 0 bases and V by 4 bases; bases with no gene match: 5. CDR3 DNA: TGTGCCAGCAGTTCTTTTCAGGGGGCCTCTGGAAACACCATATATTTT. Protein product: CASSSFQGASGNTIYF.

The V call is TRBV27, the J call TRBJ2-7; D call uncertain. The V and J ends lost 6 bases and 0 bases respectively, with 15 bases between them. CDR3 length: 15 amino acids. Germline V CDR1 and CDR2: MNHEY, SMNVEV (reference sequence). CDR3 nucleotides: TGTGCCAGCAGGAGGCAGGCCGATAGCTCCTACGAGCAGTACTTC. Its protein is CASRRQADSSYEQYF.

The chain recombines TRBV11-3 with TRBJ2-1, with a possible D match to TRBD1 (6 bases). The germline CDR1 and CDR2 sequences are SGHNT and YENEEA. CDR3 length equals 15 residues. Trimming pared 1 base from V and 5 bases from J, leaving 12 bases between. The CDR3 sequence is CASSLGGTSNNEQFF. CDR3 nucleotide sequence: TGTGCCAGCAGCTTAGGGGGGACATCAAACAATGAGCAGTTCTTC.

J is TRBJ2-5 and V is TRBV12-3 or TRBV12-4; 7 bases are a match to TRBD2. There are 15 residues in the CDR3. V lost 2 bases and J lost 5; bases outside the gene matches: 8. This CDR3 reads CASSLRGELSETQYF. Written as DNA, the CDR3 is TGTGCCAGCAGTTTACGGGGGGAACTCTCGGAGACCCAGTACTTC.

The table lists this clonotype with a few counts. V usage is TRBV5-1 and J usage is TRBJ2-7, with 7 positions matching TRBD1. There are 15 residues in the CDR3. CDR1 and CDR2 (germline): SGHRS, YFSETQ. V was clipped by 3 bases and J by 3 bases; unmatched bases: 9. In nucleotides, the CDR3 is TGCGCCAGCAGCTCCAGCCGGGACAGCCACTACGAGCAGTACTTC. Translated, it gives CASSSSRDSHYEQYF.

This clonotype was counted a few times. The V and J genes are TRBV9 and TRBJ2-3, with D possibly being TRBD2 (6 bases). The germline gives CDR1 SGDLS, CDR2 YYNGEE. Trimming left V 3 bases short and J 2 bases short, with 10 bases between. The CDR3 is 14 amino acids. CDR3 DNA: TGTGCCAGCAGCGCCTGGGGGGACACAGATACGCAGTATTTT. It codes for CASSAWGDTDTQYF.

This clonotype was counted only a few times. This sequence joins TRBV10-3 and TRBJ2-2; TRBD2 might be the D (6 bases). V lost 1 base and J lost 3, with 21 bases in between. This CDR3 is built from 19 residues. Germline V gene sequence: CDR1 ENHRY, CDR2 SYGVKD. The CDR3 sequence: CAISELFFRGTGDTGELFF. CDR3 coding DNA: TGTGCCATCAGTGAGTTGTTCTTTCGGGGGACTGGCGACACCGGGGAGCTGTTTTTT.

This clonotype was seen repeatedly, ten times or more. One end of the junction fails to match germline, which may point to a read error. The CDR3: CASSRRSDREVTGELFF. The CDR3 nucleotides read TGTGCTAGCAGCCGGCGCTCAGACAGGGAGGTCACCGGGGAGCTGTTTTTT. This chain connects TRBV7-7 to TRBJ2-2, with a possible D match to TRBD1 (7 bases). CDR3 length equals 17 residues. Germline V CDR1 and CDR2: SSHAT, FNYEAQ (reference sequence). The full variable domain, completed using reference TRBV7-7 and TRBJ2-2, is GAGVSQSPRYKVTKRGQDVTLRCDPISSHATLYWYQQALGQGPEFLTYFNYEAQPDKSGLPSDRFSAERPEGSISTLTIQRTEQRDSAMYRCASSRRSDREVTGELFFGEGSRLTVL.

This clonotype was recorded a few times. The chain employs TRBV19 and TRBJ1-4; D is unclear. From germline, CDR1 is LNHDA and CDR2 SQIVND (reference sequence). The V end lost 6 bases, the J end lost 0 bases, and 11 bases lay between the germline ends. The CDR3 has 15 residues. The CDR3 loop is CASSGRQATNEKLFF. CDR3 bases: TGTGCCAGTAGCGGACGACAAGCAACTAATGAAAAACTGTTTTTT. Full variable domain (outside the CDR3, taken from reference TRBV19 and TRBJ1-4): DGGITQSPKYLFRKEGQNVTLSCEQNLNHDAMYWYRQDPGQGLRLIYYSQIVNDFQKGDIAEGYSVSREKKESFPLTVTSAQKNPTAFYLCASSGRQATNEKLFFGSGTQLSVL.

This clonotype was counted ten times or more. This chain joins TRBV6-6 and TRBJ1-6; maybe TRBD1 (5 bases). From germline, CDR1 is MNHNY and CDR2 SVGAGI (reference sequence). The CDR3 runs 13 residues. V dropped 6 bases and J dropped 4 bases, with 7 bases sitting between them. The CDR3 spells CASRTEYNSPLHF. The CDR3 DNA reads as TGTGCCAGCAGGACAGAATATAATTCACCCCTCCACTTT.

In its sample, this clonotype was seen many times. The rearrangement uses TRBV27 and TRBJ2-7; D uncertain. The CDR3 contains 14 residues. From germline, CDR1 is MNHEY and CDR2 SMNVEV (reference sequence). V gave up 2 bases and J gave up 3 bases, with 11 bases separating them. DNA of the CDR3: TGTGCCAGCAGTTTACTGGGCGCGGACTACGAGCAGTACTTC. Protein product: CASSLLGADYEQYF.